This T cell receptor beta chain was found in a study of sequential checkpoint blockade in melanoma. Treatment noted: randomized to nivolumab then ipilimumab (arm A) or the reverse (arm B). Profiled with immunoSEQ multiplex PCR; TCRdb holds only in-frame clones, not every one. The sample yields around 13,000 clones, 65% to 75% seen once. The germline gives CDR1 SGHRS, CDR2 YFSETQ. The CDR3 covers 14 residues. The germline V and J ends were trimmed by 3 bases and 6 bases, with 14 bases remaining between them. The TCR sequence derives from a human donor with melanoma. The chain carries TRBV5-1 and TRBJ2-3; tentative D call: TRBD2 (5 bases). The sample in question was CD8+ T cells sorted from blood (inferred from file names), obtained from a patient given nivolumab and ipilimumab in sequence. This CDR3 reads CASSSGPRGDTQYF. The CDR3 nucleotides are TGCGCCAGCAGCTCAGGACCTCGCGGGGATACGCAGTATTTT.